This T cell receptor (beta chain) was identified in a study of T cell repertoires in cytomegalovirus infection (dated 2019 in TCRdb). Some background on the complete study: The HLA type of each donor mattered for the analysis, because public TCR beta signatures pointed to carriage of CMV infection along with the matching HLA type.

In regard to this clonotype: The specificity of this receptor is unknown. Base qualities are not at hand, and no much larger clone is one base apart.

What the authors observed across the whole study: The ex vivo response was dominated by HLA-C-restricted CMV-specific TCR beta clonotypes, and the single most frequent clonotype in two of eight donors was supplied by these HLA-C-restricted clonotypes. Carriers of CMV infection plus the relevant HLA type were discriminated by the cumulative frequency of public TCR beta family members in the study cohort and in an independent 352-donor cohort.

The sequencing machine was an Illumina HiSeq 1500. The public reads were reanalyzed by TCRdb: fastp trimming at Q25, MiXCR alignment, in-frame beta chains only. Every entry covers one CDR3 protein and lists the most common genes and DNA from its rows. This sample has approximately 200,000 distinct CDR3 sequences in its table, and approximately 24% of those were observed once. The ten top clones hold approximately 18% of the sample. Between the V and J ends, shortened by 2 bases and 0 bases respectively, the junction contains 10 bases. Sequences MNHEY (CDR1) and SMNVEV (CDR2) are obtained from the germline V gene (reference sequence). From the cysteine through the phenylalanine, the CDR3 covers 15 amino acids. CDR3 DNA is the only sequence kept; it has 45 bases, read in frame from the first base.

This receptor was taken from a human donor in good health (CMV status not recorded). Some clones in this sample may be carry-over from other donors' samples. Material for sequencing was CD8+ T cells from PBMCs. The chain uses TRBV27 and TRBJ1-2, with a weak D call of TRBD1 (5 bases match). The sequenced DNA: TGTGCCAGCAGTTTAGGTACAGGCCCTAACTATGGCTACACCTTC. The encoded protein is CASSLGTGPNYGYTF.